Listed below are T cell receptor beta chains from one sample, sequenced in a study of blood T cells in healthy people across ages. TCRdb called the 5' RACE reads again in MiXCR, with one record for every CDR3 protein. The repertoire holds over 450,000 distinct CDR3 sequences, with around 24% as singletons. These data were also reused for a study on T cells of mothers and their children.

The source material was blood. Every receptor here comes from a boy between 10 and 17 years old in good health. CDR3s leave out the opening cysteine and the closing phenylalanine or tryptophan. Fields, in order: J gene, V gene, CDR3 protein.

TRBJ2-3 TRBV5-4 ASSSPQGEGTDTQY
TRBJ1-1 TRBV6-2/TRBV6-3 ASSYRFGRNTEAF
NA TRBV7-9 ASSLGTSWGTEQF
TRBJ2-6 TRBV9 ASSLRTGGYSGANVLT
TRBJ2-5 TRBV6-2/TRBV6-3 ASAELAGPQETQY
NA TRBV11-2 ASSSLLGANEQF
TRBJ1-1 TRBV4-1 ASSHRDRGRAEAF
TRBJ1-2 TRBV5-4 ASSLRLSYGYT
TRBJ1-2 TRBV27 ASGESGSRVYGYT
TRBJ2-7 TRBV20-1 SAIKPTGGLYEQY
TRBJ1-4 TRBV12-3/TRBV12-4 ASKGRANEKLF
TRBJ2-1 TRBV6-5 ASSYVSSSYNEQF
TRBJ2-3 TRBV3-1 ASSRGVAVKGTDTQY
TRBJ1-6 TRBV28 ASSPVTALNSPLH
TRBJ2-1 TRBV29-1 SVPEQF
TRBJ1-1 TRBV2 ASSEKGGRTEAF
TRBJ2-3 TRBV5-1 ASSSRLAGAADTQY
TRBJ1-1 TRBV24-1 ATSAGDSPVNTEAF
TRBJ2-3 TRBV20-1 SASLQGTDTQY
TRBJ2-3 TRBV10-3 AISERGGLTDTQY
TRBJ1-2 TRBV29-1 STQGQGNYGYT
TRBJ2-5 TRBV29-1 SVTGDEETQY
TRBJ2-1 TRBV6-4 ASSEGRGDYNEQF
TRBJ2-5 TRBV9 ASSVAQGETQY
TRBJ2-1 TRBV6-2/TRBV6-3 ASSYLGTSGSYNEQF
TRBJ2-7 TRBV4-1 ASSLGSGRAYEQY
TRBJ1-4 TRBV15 ATRGTGATNEKLF
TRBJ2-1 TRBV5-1 ASNRELAGPNEQF
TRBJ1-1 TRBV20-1 SASEVVPGTGGFDTEAF
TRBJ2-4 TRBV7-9 ASSPSAWTGDIQY
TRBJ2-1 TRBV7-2 ASSWGQAAQF
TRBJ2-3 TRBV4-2 ASSQEASGSADTQY